The 7 T cell receptor beta chains below come from one sample, sequenced in a study of blood T cell repertoires in COVID-19. Data came from immunoSEQ multiplex PCR; TCRdb stores just in-frame clones and leaves some out. The table includes 25,000 to 35,000 clones, approximately 80% detected once. The sample taken for sequencing was peripheral blood. These receptors originate from a man in his 70s with active COVID-19.

The chain carries TRBV2 and TRBJ1-6; the D is unclear. Per the germline V gene, CDR1 is SNHLY and CDR2 is FYNNEI. The CDR3 length is 13 residues. The V and J ends lost 7 bases and 2 bases respectively, with 6 bases between them. This CDR3 reads CASTVTYNSPLHF. As DNA, the CDR3 is TGTGCCAGCACGGTGACCTATAATTCACCCCTCCACTTT.

V and J are TRBV5-1 and TRBJ2-7, with 7 bases matching TRBD2. CDR1 is SGHRS and CDR2 is YFSETQ in the germline V gene. The CDR3 runs to 14 residues. V dropped 5 bases and J dropped 0; count of bases not matched to a gene: 5. CDR3 residues: CASRAGRSSYEQYF. CDR3 coding DNA: TGCGCCAGCAGGGCCGGGAGGAGCTCCTACGAGCAGTACTTC. Full variable domain (outside the CDR3, taken from reference TRBV5-1 and TRBJ2-7): KAGVTQTPRYLIKTRGQQVTLSCSPISGHRSVSWYQQTPGQGLQFLFEYFSETQRNKGNFPGRFSGRQFSNSRSEMNVSTLELGDSALYLCASRAGRSSYEQYFGPGTRLTVT.

The DNA of the CDR3 is TGTGCCACCAGAGTGGCCTCCGGGGGGTATGGCTACACCTTC. This sequence encodes CATRVASGGYGYTF. This chain links TRBV28 with TRBJ1-2, with D possibly being TRBD1 (5 bases). Germline CDR1 is MDHEN and CDR2 is SYDVKM. This CDR3 spans 14 amino acids. Between the trimmed V and J ends, which lost 10 bases and 5 bases, there was a span of 20 bases.

The rearrangement uses TRBV27 and TRBJ2-5, with D perhaps matching TRBD1 (5 bases). Deletions cut 2 bases from V and 5 bases from J, with 18 bases between. Per germline, CDR1 MNHEY and CDR2 SMNVEV (reference sequence). The CDR3 consists of 16 residues. The CDR3: CASSLGVIRAGETQYF. The CDR3 DNA follows: TGTGCCAGCAGTTTAGGGGTCATCAGGGCCGGGGAGACCCAGTACTTC.

This clone was seen only once. The rearrangement uses TRBV29-1 and TRBJ2-2; D perhaps matches TRBD1 (6 bases). With 0 bases removed from V and 7 bases from J, the gap between germline ends came to 12 bases. Germline V CDR1 and CDR2: SQVTM, ANQGSEA. The CDR3 sequence is 14 residues long. This CDR3 reads CSVEEARGGGELFF. The CDR3 DNA reads as TGCAGCGTTGAAGAGGCCAGGGGCGGCGGGGAGCTGTTTTTT.

Only a few counts were recorded for this clone. The chain recombines TRBV19 with TRBJ2-7; 8 nucleotides align to TRBD1. Germline CDR1 and CDR2: LNHDA and SQIVND (reference sequence). This CDR3 contains 15 residues. Trimming at V came to 6 bases and at J to 1 base, leaving 8 bases not matched to a gene. Here the CDR3 DNA reads TGTGCCAGTAGCGAGCCTGGACAGGGATCCTACGAGCAGTACTTC. It encodes CASSEPGQGSYEQYF.

This clone has just a few counts. This rearrangement joins TRBV4-2 to TRBJ2-1, with TRBD2 identical over 8 bases. J was trimmed by 1 base and V by 0 bases; bases with no gene match: 5. This CDR3 has 17 amino acids. CDR1 and CDR2 (germline): LGHNA, YNFKEQ. CDR3 residues: CASSQDGSGGSYNEQFF. DNA for the CDR3: TGTGCCAGCAGCCAAGACGGCTCGGGAGGGTCCTACAATGAGCAGTTCTTC.